This TCR beta chain was recorded in a study of blood T cells in healthy people across ages. Study-wide findings and caveats: Both naive CD4+ cell counts and diversity were greater in long-lived donors than in aged donors. The lack of PBMC sorting stopped any conclusive naive versus antigen-experienced comparison. Diversity of TCR beta per million T cells declined in a roughly linear way with age.

The table lists this clonotype with a few counts. What it binds is not known. The individuals who served as donors were healthy Caucasians living in Russia, aged roughly 6 to 95. The second PCR ran roughly 7 to 11 cycles with a sample-barcoded 5' primer and J-beta primers. MiXCR, run by TCRdb on the 5' RACE reads, gives a single entry per CDR3 protein. This sample has around 800,000 distinct CDR3 sequences, with around 62% found just once. Sequencing was performed on blood. This clonotype originated in a man aged 25 to 40 in good health.

The CDR3 DNA is TGTGCCAGCAGCGGCGCCCGGGGGGTGTTCACAGATACGCAGTATTTT. Protein: CASSGARGVFTDTQYF. V usage is TRBV11-2 and J usage is TRBJ2-3; 7 bases agree with TRBD2. The germline gives CDR1 SGHAT, CDR2 FQNNGV. Germline trimming cut 5 bases from V and 2 bases from J; bases unmatched to any gene: 10. The CDR3 contains 16 residues.